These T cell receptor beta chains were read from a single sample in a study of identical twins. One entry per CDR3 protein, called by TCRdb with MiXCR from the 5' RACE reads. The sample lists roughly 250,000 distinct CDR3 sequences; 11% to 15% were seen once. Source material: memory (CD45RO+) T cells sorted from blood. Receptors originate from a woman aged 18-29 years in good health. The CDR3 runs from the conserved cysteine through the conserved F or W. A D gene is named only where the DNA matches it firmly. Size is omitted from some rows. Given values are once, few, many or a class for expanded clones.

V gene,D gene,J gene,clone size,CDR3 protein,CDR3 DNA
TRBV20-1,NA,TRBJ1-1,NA,CSAREEQTNTEAFF,TGCAGTGCTAGAGAGGAACAGACTAACACTGAAGCTTTCTTT
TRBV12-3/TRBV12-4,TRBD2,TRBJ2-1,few,CASSFGLAGENEQFF,TGTGCCAGCAGTTTCGGACTAGCGGGAGAGAATGAGCAGTTCTTC
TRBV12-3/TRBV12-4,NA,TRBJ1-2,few,CASSLRITGGGGYTF,TGTGCCAGCAGCCTCAGGATAACCGGGGGGGGAGGCTACACCTTC
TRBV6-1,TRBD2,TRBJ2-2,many,CASRGLANTGELFF,TGTGCCAGCCGGGGACTAGCGAACACCGGGGAGCTGTTTTTT
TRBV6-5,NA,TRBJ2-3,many,CASRKGDPGVDTQYF,TGTGCCAGCAGGAAGGGGGATCCAGGGGTAGATACGCAGTATTTT
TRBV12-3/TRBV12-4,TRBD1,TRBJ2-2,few,CASRGPGQGRPMLFF,TGTGCCAGCAGGGGGCCGGGACAGGGGCGTCCAATGCTGTTTTTT
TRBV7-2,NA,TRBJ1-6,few,CASSVSSYNSPLHF,TGTGCCAGCAGCGTCAGCTCCTATAATTCACCCCTCCACTTT
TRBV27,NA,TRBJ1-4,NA,CASSLRALGGGEKLFF,TGTGCCAGCAGTTTACGGGCACTTGGTGGAGGTGAAAAACTGTTTTTT
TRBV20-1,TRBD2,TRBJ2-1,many,CSARKGGLAYNEQFF,TGCAGTGCTAGAAAAGGGGGACTAGCCTACAATGAGCAGTTCTTC
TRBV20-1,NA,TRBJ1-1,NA,CSARTPWGTEAFF,TGCAGTGCAAGGACCCCTTGGGGGACTGAAGCTTTCTTT
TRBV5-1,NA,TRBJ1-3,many,CASRETVASSGNTIYF,TGCGCCAGCAGGGAAACAGTGGCCAGCTCTGGAAACACCATATATTTT
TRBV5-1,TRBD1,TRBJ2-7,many,CASSRGDSGYF,TGCGCCAGCAGCAGAGGGGACAGTGGGTACTTC
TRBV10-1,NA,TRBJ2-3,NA,CASRVRDKRARHCRGTQYF,TGCGCCAGCCGTGTCCGGGATAAGAGGGCTAGACATTGTAGGGGTACGCAGTATTTT
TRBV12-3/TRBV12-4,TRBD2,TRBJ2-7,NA,CASSYSGVVYEQYF,TGTGCCAGCAGTTACAGCGGGGTCGTTTACGAGCAGTACTTC
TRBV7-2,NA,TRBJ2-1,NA,CASSSAYNEQFF,TGTGCCAGCAGCTCGGCCTACAATGAGCAGTTCTTC
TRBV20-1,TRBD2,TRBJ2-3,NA,CSARSGLADTQYF,TGCAGTGCTAGATCCGGACTAGCAGATACGCAGTATTTT